The 27 T cell receptor beta chains presented below share a single source sample, sequenced in a study of T-cell reconstitution after alpha-beta-depleted transplantation in children. Construction of the TCRbeta library involved unique molecular identifiers. TCRdb fed the PCR reads into MiXCR, producing one record per CDR3 protein. The sample lists 230,000 or so distinct CDR3 sequences; 12% were seen once. Sample: PBMCs from the stem cell graft donor, taken from the stem cell graft. Every receptor here comes from a human donor who donated a stem cell graft to a child with acute lymphoblastic leukemia.

This clonotype rates as medium-sized. The chain joins TRBV4-1 to TRBJ1-6; D unresolved. This CDR3 comprises 14 residues. V was pared by 0 bases and J by 11 bases, with 11 bases between. Per the germline V gene, CDR1 is MGHRA and CDR2 is YSYEKL. As DNA, the CDR3 is TGCGCCAGCAGCCAAGATCTACATTCCCCACCCCTCCACTTT. Protein: CASSQDLHSPPLHF.

This clonotype was detected ten times or more. This chain links TRBV12-3 or TRBV12-4 with TRBJ1-6; D remains unclear. CDR3 length: 12 amino acids. Trimming removed 1 base from V and 16 bases from J, with 11 bases in between. The CDR3 sequence: CASSLVEGVLHF. CDR3 DNA sequence: TGTGCCAGCAGTTTAGTTGAGGGAGTTCTCCACTTT.

This clonotype was detected many times. V and J are TRBV9 and TRBJ2-1, with TRBD2 identical over 9 bases. Germline trimming cut 4 bases from V and 0 bases from J; bases unmatched to any gene: 8. This CDR3 has 17 residues. Germline loops: CDR1 SGDLS, CDR2 YYNGEE. CDR3 sequence: CASSSSGSTLSYNEQFF. The CDR3, as DNA: TGTGCCAGCAGCAGTAGCGGGAGTACACTCTCCTACAATGAGCAGTTCTTC.

This clonotype was observed at least ten times. J is TRBJ2-3 and V is TRBV7-9; D perhaps matches TRBD1 (5 bases). The CDR3 totals 15 residues. CDR1 and CDR2 from the germline V gene are SEHNR and FQNEAQ (reference sequence). Trimming took 5 bases from V and 5 from J, leaving 17 bases between them. Here the CDR3 reads CASSPPPGKIDTQYF. The CDR3, as DNA: TGTGCCAGCAGCCCACCCCCAGGGAAAATAGATACGCAGTATTTT.

In its sample, this clonotype was seen many times. This chain connects TRBV6-5 to TRBJ1-1; D not resolved. The CDR3 is 15 amino acids. Looked up from germline, CDR1 is MNHEY and CDR2 is SVGAGI. The V gene lost 6 bases and the J gene lost 3 bases, with 17 bases spanning the gap. CDR3 coding DNA: TGTGCCAGCAGCCGCCAGCGGGGAGGCTACACTGAAGCTTTCTTT. This gives the protein CASSRQRGGYTEAFF.

A remark on this clonotype: This may come from a read error, since a much larger clone is one base off. This chain connects TRBV7-9 to TRBJ2-1; no firm D call. The CDR3 spans 17 residues. The germline V gene has CDR1 SEHNR and CDR2 FQNEAQ (reference sequence). The V end lost 4 bases, the J end lost 3 bases, and 19 bases lay between the germline ends. The CDR3 DNA follows: TGTGCCAGCAGCTCGCGTGCCTGTAAGGCGGACTACAATGAGCAGTTCTTC. It codes for CASSSRACKADYNEQFF.

The sample holds many counts of this clonotype. This sequence joins TRBV28 and TRBJ2-3, with a tentative D call TRBD1 (6 bases). V shed 2 bases and J shed 5 bases, with 32 bases lying between them. The CDR3 extends over 21 amino acids. Germline CDR1 MDHEN, CDR2 SYDVKM. The DNA of the CDR3 is TGTGCCAGCAGTTTACGTGTGGGGGCTAGCAGATCGTCCGAAATGGGAGATACGCAGTATTTT. This gives the protein CASSLRVGASRSSEMGDTQYF.

This clonotype has at least ten counts. This chain uses TRBV29-1 with TRBJ1-5; D is ambiguous. The CDR3 runs to 14 residues. Trimming took 5 bases from V and 0 from J, leaving 11 bases between them. Germline-derived CDR1 and CDR2 are SQVTM and ANQGSEA. CDR3 DNA sequence: TGCAGCGTTCTCTCGGGGTTTAGCAATCAGCCCCAGCATTTT. Its translation: CSVLSGFSNQPQHF.

The rearrangement uses TRBV19 and TRBJ2-5; 7 nucleotides line up with TRBD1. Germline lookup yields CDR1 LNHDA and CDR2 SQIVND (reference sequence). The CDR3 length is 14 residues. The V and J ends lost 5 bases and 4 bases, in that order; junction bases with no gene match: 7. The DNA of the CDR3 is TGTGCCAGTAGTCATCAGGGGGTTCGAGAGACCCAGTACTTC. This gives the protein CASSHQGVRETQYF.

The chain uses TRBV7-9 and TRBJ2-1; D remains ambiguous. Germline CDR1 is SEHNR and CDR2 is FQNEAQ (reference sequence). V shed 6 bases and J shed 5 bases, with 11 bases lying between them. The CDR3 has 13 amino acids. The CDR3 is CASSLERHNEQFF. The CDR3 nucleotides read TGTGCCAGCAGTCTGGAAAGGCACAATGAGCAGTTCTTC.

This clonotype appeared a few times. This sequence joins TRBV6-5 and TRBJ1-5; 7 bases match TRBD1. The V segment lost 0 bases and the J segment 3 bases; nucleotides outside the gene matches: 8. The CDR3 totals 17 residues. Germline values: CDR1 MNHEY, CDR2 SVGAGI. DNA of the CDR3: TGTGCCAGCAGTTACTCGAGTAGGGGACAGTACAATCAGCCCCAGCATTTT. It encodes CASSYSSRGQYNQPQHF.

This clonotype was observed at least ten times. This chain uses TRBV5-1 with TRBJ1-1; a weak D match, TRBD1 (5 bases). CDR3 length: 18 amino acids. Germline assignment: CDR1 SGHRS and CDR2 YFSETQ. V lost 4 bases, J lost 0 bases, and 22 bases lay in between. CDR3 sequence reads: CASSLGGVMGTMNTEAFF. CDR3 DNA: TGCGCCAGCAGCCTCGGGGGGGTGATGGGAACTATGAACACTGAAGCTTTCTTT.

The chain employs TRBV7-2 and TRBJ2-7; D remains unclear. Trimming cost V 8 bases and J 3 bases, with 8 bases left between them. CDR3 length: 11 residues. The germline gives CDR1 SGHTA, CDR2 FQGNSA. This CDR3 reads CASRGYYEQYF. The CDR3 bases are TGTGCCAGCCGCGGATACTACGAGCAGTACTTC.

This clonotype was detected many times. The chain couples TRBV20-1 to TRBJ1-2, with 12 bases aligning to TRBD1. Germline V gene lookup returns CDR1 DFQATT and CDR2 SNEGSKA (reference sequence). The CDR3 is made up of 16 amino acids. The V and J ends lost 3 bases and 8 bases, in that order; junction bases with no gene match: 13. The CDR3 spells CSASFLVGQGAGGYTF. CDR3 sequence (DNA): TGCAGTGCTAGTTTCCTCGTGGGACAGGGGGCAGGCGGCTACACCTTC.

This clonotype was counted many times. The chain is built from TRBV6-5 and TRBJ2-1; no reliable D call. Between the trimmed V and J ends, which lost 6 bases and 8 bases, there was a span of 23 bases. The CDR3 totals 16 residues. The germline V gene encodes CDR1 MNHEY and CDR2 SVGAGI. This chain's CDR3 is CASSLRTPFGLDEQFF. The CDR3 bases are TGTGCCAGCAGCCTTCGGACCCCCTTCGGGTTGGATGAGCAGTTCTTC.

In DNA, the CDR3 is TGTGCCAGCAGCTTGAAGGGCCTACAAGAGACCCAGTACTTC. Its protein is CASSLKGLQETQYF. This chain uses TRBV5-6 with TRBJ2-5; no clear D gene. The CDR3 length is 14 residues. The ends were cut back, 1 base at V and 2 bases at J, with 9 bases in the middle. In germline, CDR1 is SGHDT, CDR2 YYEEEE.

The chain employs TRBV20-1 and TRBJ2-1; D unclear. Looked up from germline, CDR1 is DFQATT and CDR2 is SNEGSKA (reference sequence). V was cut by 6 bases and J by 0 bases, with 6 bases left in between. This CDR3 has 12 amino acids. The CDR3 nucleotides read TGCAGTGCGGAAAGCTCCTACAATGAGCAGTTCTTC. Its translation: CSAESSYNEQFF.

This clonotype was counted many times. V gene TRBV7-9 combines with J gene TRBJ2-3; TRBD1 or TRBD2 may be the D gene (6 bases each). The length of the CDR3 is 14 residues. CDR1 is SEHNR, CDR2 FQNEAQ, per germline (reference sequence). Between the trimmed V and J ends, which lost 5 bases and 4 bases, there was a span of 13 bases. In DNA, the CDR3 is TGTGCCAGCAGCCCGCCCGGGGGCGCAGATACGCAGTATTTT. Amino acids: CASSPPGGADTQYF.

This sequence joins TRBV15 and TRBJ2-7; TRBD1 matches 7 bases. The length of the CDR3 is 16 residues. V shed 1 base and J 6 bases; nucleotides not matched to a gene: 12. Germline CDR1 reads LNHNV; CDR2 reads YYDKDF (reference sequence). This chain's CDR3 is CATSRGADRSPGEQYF. In DNA form, the CDR3 reads TGTGCCACCAGCAGAGGGGCGGACAGGTCCCCTGGCGAGCAGTACTTC.

This clonotype was recorded at least ten times. The chain employs TRBV4-2 and TRBJ2-3; D is ambiguous. From germline, CDR1 is LGHNA and CDR2 YNFKEQ. There are 13 residues in the CDR3. Trimming took off 0 bases at V and 6 bases at J, with 7 bases between the two ends. CDR3 bases: TGTGCCAGCAGCCAAGAGGTGAGGGATACGCAGTATTTT. It encodes CASSQEVRDTQYF.

This clonotype was observed a handful of times. V is TRBV5-1 and J is TRBJ2-3, with TRBD2 matching over 9 bases. The junction had 9 bases not matched to a gene; V was cut back by 3 bases and J by 4 bases. This CDR3 contains 16 residues. Germline lookup yields CDR1 SGHRS and CDR2 YFSETQ. CDR3 sequence: CASSWAGGGGADTQYF. The DNA for the CDR3 is TGCGCCAGCAGCTGGGCAGGCGGGGGGGGAGCAGATACGCAGTATTTT.

This clonotype was recorded many times. V is TRBV24-1 and J is TRBJ1-2, with 10 bases aligning to TRBD1. The CDR3 spans 15 residues. Germline lookup yields CDR1 KGHDR and CDR2 SFDVKD. Germline trimming cut 4 bases from V and 5 bases from J; bases unmatched to any gene: 6. CDR3 amino acids: CATSDRGTGVYGYTF. DNA for the CDR3: TGTGCCACCAGTGACCGCGGGACAGGGGTTTATGGCTACACCTTC.

The table lists this clonotype with many counts. The DNA for the CDR3 is TGTGCCAGCAGCTCTTTTAGCGGGAATGAGCAGTTCTTC. Its translation: CASSSFSGNEQFF. The J gene is TRBJ2-1, the V gene TRBV6-1; 7 bases line up with TRBD2. V lost 6 bases and J lost 7; bases outside the gene matches: 6. The CDR3 has 13 residues. CDR1 MNHNS and CDR2 SASEGT come from the germline V gene.

This clonotype occurred many times. The chain joins TRBV11-3 to TRBJ2-3; tentatively, D is TRBD1 (7 bases). The CDR3 loop spans 15 amino acids. Trimming shortened V by 4 bases and J by 0 bases, and 11 bases separated the two germline ends. Germline V gene lookup returns CDR1 SGHNT and CDR2 YENEEA. CDR3 bases: TGTGCCAGCAGCTCCAGGGGGGCTAGCACAGATACGCAGTATTTT. Its protein product is CASSSRGASTDTQYF.

This clonotype was counted ten times or more. This chain connects TRBV20-1 to TRBJ2-7, with D hard to call. The CDR3 totals 18 residues. Trimming stripped 0 bases from V and 6 bases from J, with 27 bases between. CDR1 is DFQATT, CDR2 SNEGSKA, per germline (reference sequence). Here the CDR3 DNA reads TGCAGTGCTAGAGATTTTGGTCAGCCGACCGAGGTCAGACGCGAGCAGTACTTC. Encoded protein: CSARDFGQPTEVRREQYF.

Ten or more counts support this clonotype. The chain combines TRBV20-1 with TRBJ1-5; D is unresolved. Germline-derived CDR1 and CDR2 are DFQATT and SNEGSKA (reference sequence). This CDR3 region has 12 residues. Trimming shortened V by 7 bases and J by 0 bases, and 7 bases separated the two germline ends. CDR3 in amino acids: CSVDASNQPQHF. CDR3 DNA: TGCAGTGTAGACGCTAGCAATCAGCCCCAGCATTTT.

This clonotype has at least ten counts. The genes are TRBV5-1 and TRBJ2-7, with TRBD2 identical over 8 bases. Germline V gene data show CDR1 as SGHRS and CDR2 as YFSETQ. The CDR3 runs 14 residues. Trimming removed 7 bases from V and 2 bases from J; junction bases left unmatched: 8. The CDR3 loop reads CASGSGSHTYEQYF. CDR3 nucleotide sequence: TGCGCCAGCGGGAGCGGGAGCCATACCTACGAGCAGTACTTC.